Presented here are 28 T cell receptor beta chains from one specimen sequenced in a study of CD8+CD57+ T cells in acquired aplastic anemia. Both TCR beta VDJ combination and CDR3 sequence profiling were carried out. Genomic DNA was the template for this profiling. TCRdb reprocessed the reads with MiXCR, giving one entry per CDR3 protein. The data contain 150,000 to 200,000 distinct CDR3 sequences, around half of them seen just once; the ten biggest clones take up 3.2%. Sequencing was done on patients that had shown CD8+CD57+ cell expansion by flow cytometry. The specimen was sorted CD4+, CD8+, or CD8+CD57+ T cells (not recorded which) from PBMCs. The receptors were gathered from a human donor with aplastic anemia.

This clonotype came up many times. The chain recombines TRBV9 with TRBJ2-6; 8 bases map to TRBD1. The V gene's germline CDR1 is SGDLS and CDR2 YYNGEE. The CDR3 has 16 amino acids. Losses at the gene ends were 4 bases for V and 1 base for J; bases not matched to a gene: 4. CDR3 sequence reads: CASSSDRGSGANVLTF. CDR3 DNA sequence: TGTGCCAGCAGCTCCGACAGGGGATCTGGGGCCAACGTCCTGACTTTC. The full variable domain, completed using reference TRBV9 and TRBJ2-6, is DSGVTQTPKHLITATGQRVTLRCSPRSGDLSVYWYQQSLDQGLQFLIQYYNGEERAKGNILERFSAQQFPDLHSELNLSSLELGDSALYFCASSSDRGSGANVLTFGAGSRLTVL.

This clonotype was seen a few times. Written as DNA, the CDR3 is TGTGCCACCAGTGATGGGACGGTAGATCAAGAGACCCAGTACTTC. Translation gives CATSDGTVDQETQYF. This chain uses TRBV24-1 with TRBJ2-5; D possibly uses TRBD1 or TRBD2 (5 bases each). This CDR3 region has 15 residues. The germline CDR1 and CDR2 sequences are KGHDR and SFDVKD. With 3 bases removed from V and 2 bases from J, the gap between germline ends came to 12 bases.

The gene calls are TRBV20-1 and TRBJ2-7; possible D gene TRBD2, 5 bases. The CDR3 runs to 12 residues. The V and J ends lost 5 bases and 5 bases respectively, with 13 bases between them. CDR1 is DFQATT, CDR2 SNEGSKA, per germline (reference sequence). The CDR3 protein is CSAQNTRHEQYF. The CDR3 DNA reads TGCAGTGCTCAAAACACTAGACACGAGCAGTACTTC.

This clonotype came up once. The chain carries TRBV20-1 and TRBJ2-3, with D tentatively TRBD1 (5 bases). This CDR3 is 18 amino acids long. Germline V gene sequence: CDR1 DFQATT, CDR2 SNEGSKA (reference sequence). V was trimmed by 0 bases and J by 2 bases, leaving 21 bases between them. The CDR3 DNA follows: TGCAGTGCTAGAGAGACCGGCCCTGGAACAGGACCCACAGATACGCAGTATTTT. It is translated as CSARETGPGTGPTDTQYF.

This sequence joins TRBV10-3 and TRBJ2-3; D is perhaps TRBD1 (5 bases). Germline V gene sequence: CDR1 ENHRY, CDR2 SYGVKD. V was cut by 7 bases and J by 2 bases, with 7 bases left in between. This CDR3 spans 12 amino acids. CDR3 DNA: TGTGCCATCAAGACAGACACAGATACGCAGTATTTT. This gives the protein CAIKTDTDTQYF.

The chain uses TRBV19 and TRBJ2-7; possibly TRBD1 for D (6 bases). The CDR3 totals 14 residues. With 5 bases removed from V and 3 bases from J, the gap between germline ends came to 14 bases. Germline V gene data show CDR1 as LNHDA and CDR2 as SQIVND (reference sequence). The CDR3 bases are TGTGCCAGTAGTCCGCATCGGACAGTCTACGAGCAGTACTTC. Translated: CASSPHRTVYEQYF.

CDR3 sequence reads: CASSIQGISYEQYF. CDR3 DNA sequence: TGCGCCAGCAGCATACAGGGTATCTCCTACGAGCAGTACTTC. V and J are TRBV5-1 and TRBJ2-7; D may be TRBD1 (6 bases). CDR1 is SGHRS and CDR2 is YFSETQ in the germline V gene. The CDR3 covers 14 residues. V lost 4 bases, J lost 0 bases, and 11 bases lay in between. The whole variable domain, filled in from reference TRBV5-1 and TRBJ2-7, reads KAGVTQTPRYLIKTRGQQVTLSCSPISGHRSVSWYQQTPGQGLQFLFEYFSETQRNKGNFPGRFSGRQFSNSRSEMNVSTLELGDSALYLCASSIQGISYEQYFGPGTRLTVT.

The CDR3 coding sequence is TGTGCCAGTAGTATAGGGCTAGCGGATCTCAATGAGCAGTTCTTC. This codes for CASSIGLADLNEQFF. This chain links TRBV19 with TRBJ2-1; 7 positions match TRBD2. CDR3 length: 15 residues. Trimming removed 1 base from V and 6 bases from J; junction bases left unmatched: 6. Germline CDR1 and CDR2: LNHDA and SQIVND (reference sequence).

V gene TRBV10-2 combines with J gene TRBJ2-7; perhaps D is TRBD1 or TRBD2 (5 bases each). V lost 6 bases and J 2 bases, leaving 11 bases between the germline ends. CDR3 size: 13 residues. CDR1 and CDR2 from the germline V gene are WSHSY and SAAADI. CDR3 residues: CASSRDETYEQYF. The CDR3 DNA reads TGCGCCAGCAGCCGGGACGAGACCTACGAGCAGTACTTC.

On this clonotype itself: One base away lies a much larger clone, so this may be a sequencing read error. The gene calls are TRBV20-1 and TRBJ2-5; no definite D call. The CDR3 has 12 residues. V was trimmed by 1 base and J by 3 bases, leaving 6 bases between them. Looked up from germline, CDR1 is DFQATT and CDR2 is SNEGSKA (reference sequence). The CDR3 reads CSARGEKETQYF. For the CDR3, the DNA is TGCAGTGCTAGAGGGGAAAAAGAGACCCAGTACTTC.

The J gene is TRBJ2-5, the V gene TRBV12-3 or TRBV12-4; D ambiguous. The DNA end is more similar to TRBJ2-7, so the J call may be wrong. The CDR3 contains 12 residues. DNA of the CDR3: TGTGCCAGCAGCCATAGCTCCTACGAGCAGTACTTC. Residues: CASSHSSYEQYF.

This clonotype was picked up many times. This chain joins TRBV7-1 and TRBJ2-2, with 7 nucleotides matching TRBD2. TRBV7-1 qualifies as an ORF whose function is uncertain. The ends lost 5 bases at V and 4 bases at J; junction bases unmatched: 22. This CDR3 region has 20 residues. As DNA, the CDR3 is TGTGCCAGCAGCGCACGTCTCCGTAGTGGGGGAGGGCCTAGCACCGGGGAGCTGTTTTTT. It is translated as CASSARLRSGGGPSTGELFF.

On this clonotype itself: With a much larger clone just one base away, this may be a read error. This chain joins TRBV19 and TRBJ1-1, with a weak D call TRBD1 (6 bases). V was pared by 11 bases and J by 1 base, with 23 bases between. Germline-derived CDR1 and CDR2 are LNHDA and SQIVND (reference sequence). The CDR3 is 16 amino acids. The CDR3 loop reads CALQGSPMRPNTEAFF. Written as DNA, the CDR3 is TGTGCCCTTCAGGGGTCTCCAATGCGCCCGAACACTGAAGCTTTCTTT.

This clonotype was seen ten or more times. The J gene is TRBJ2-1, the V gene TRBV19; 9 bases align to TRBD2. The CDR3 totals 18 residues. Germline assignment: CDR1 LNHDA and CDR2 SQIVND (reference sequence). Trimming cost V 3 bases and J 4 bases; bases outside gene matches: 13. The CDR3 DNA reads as TGTGCCAGTAGTATTCTTTCATCCGGGACTAGCCTATACAATGAGCAGTTCTTC. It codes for CASSILSSGTSLYNEQFF. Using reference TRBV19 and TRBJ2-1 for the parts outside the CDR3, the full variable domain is DGGITQSPKYLFRKEGQNVTLSCEQNLNHDAMYWYRQDPGQGLRLIYYSQIVNDFQKGDIAEGYSVSREKKESFPLTVTSAQKNPTAFYLCASSILSSGTSLYNEQFFGPGTRLTVL.

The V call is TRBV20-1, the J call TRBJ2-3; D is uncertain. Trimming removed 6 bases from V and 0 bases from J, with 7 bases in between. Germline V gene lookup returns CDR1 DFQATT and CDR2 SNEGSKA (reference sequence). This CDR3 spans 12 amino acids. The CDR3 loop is CSATPSTDTQYF. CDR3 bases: TGCAGTGCAACTCCTAGCACAGATACGCAGTATTTT.

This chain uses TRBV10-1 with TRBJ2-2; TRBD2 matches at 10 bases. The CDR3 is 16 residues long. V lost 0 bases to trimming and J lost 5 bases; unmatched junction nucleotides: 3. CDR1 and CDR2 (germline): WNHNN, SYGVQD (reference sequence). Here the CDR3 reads CASSESSSGSTGELFF. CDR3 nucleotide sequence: TGCGCCAGCAGTGAGTCGTCTAGCGGGAGTACCGGGGAGCTGTTTTTT.

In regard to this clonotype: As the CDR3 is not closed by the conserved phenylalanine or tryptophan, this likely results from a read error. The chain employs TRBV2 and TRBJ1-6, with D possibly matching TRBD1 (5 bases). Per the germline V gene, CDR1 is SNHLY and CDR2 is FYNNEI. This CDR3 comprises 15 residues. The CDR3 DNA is TGTGCCAGCCAAAAGCGGGGGAGCGATAATTCGCCCCTCCACCTT. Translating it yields CASQKRGSDNSPLHL.

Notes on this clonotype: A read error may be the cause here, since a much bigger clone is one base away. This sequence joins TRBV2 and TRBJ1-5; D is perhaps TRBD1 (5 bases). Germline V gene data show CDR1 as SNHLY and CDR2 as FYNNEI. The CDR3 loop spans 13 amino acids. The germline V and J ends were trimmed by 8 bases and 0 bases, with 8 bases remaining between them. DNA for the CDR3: TGTGCCAGCGGGGCACCTAGCAATCAGCCCCAGCATTTT. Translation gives CASGAPSNQPQHF.

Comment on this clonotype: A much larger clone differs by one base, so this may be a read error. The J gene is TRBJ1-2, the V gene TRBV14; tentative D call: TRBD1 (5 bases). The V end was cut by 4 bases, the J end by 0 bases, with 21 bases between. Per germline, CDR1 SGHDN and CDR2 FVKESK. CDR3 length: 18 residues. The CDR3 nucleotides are TGTGCCAGCAGCCGGAAGGTACCAGGGTGGGATTCTAACTATGGCTACACCTTC. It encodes CASSRKVPGWDSNYGYTF.

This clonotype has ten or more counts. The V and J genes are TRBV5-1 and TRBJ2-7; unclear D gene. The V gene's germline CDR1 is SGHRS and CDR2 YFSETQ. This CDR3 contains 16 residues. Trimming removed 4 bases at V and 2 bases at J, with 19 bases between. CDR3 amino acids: CASSRGSGRITYEQYF. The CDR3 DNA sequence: TGCGCCAGCAGCAGAGGATCCGGTCGTATTACCTACGAGCAGTACTTC. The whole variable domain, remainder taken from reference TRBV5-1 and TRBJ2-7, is KAGVTQTPRYLIKTRGQQVTLSCSPISGHRSVSWYQQTPGQGLQFLFEYFSETQRNKGNFPGRFSGRQFSNSRSEMNVSTLELGDSALYLCASSRGSGRITYEQYFGPGTRLTVT.

CDR3 amino acids: CASSFLGQGIVTEAFF. Here the CDR3 DNA reads TGTGCCAGCAGTTTCCTGGGACAGGGGATTGTCACTGAAGCTTTCTTT. The chain joins TRBV2 to TRBJ1-1; 10 bases are shared with TRBD1. The CDR3 totals 16 residues. Germline V gives CDR1 SNHLY, CDR2 FYNNEI. With 5 bases clipped from V and 4 bases from J, the junction kept 10 bases outside the gene matches.

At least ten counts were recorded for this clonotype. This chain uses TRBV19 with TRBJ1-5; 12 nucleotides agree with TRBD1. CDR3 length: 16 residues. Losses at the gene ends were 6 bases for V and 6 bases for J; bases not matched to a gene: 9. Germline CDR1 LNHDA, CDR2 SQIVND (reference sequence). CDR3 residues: CASRNLGQGASQPQHF. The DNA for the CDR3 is TGTGCCAGTAGAAACCTGGGACAGGGGGCGAGTCAGCCCCAGCATTTT.

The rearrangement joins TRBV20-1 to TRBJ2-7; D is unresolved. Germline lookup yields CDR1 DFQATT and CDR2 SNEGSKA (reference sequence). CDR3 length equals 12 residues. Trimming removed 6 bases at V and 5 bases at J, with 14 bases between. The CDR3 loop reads CSAPRWSDEQYF. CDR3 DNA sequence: TGCAGTGCCCCCCGGTGGTCGGACGAGCAGTACTTC.

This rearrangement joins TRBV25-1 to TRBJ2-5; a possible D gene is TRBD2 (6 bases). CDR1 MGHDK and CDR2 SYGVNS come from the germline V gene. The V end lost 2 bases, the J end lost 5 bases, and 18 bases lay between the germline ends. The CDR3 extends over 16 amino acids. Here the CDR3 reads CASSEARPGVRETQYF. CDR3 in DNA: TGTGCCAGCAGTGAAGCGCGTCCGGGGGTGCGGGAGACCCAGTACTTC.

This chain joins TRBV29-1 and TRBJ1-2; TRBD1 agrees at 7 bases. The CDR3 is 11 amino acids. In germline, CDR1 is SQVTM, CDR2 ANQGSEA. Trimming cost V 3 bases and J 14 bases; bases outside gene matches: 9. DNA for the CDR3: TGCAGCGTTGAGACAGGGATCGTTTGGACCTTC. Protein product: CSVETGIVWTF.

This CDR3 reads CASSQSPLFGKSDTQYF. The CDR3 DNA is TGTGCCAGCAGCCAAAGCCCCCTTTTCGGCAAATCGGATACGCAGTATTTT. This chain links TRBV3-1 with TRBJ2-3; D uncertain. The CDR3 has 17 amino acids. The ends were cut back, 2 bases at V and 6 bases at J, with 21 bases in the middle. CDR1 and CDR2 (germline): LGHDT, YNNKEL (reference sequence).

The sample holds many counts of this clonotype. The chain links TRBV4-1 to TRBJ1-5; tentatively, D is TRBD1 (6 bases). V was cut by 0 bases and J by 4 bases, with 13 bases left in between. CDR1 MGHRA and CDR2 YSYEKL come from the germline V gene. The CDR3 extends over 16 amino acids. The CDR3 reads CASSQDIGTPNQPQHF. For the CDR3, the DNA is TGCGCCAGCAGCCAAGACATAGGGACACCTAATCAGCCCCAGCATTTT.

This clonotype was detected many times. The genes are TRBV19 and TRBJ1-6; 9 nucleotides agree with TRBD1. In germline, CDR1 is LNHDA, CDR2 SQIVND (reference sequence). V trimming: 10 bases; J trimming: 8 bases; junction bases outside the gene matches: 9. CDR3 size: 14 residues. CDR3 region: CATQGQGWHSPLHF. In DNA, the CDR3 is TGTGCCACACAAGGACAGGGGTGGCATTCACCCCTCCACTTT.